The 23 T cell receptor beta chains given below trace back to one sample, sequenced in a study of cytomegalovirus exposure and HLA in healthy donors. 60 Vbeta and 13 Jbeta primers were used in PCR. This table comes from immunoSEQ multiplex PCR, and its TCRdb copy is limited to in-frame clones, with some not included. Seen here are 140,000 or so clones, approximately 80% observed once, and the top ten hold approximately 4.2%. The specimen was PBMCs. Receptors originate from a woman aged 35 to 49 in good health and CMV-seropositive.

The CDR3 reads CASSANPGGNTEAFF. CDR3 DNA: TGTGCCAGCAGCGCTAATCCGGGTGGAAACACTGAAGCTTTCTTT. The chain joins TRBV7-9 to TRBJ1-1; D ambiguous. Per the germline V gene, CDR1 is SEHNR and CDR2 is FQNEAQ (reference sequence). The CDR3 has 15 residues. With 5 bases removed from V and 2 bases from J, the gap between germline ends came to 15 bases.

This chain connects TRBV19 to TRBJ2-1; 8 nucleotides line up with TRBD1. In germline, CDR1 is LNHDA, CDR2 SQIVND (reference sequence). The CDR3 runs 14 residues. Trimming at V came to 3 bases and at J to 3 bases, leaving 1 base not matched to a gene. CDR3 nucleotide sequence: TGTGCCAGTAGTATTGACAGGGGCTACAATGAGCAGTTCTTC. Amino acid sequence: CASSIDRGYNEQFF.

For this clone: One end of the junction fails to match germline, which may point to a read error. The chain couples TRBV4-1 to TRBJ2-7; TRBD2 agrees at 7 bases. The CDR3 is 15 amino acids. CDR1 is MGHRA and CDR2 is YSYEKL in the germline V gene. CDR3 amino acids: CASSRGEGLGHEQYF. CDR3 nucleotides: TGTGCCAGCAGCCGCGGGGAAGGACTAGGGCACGAGCAGTACTTC.

This clone was seen once. The chain combines TRBV28 with TRBJ2-5, with 8 nucleotides matching TRBD1. The J call is in doubt because the DNA end fits TRBJ2-7 better. CDR3 length: 15 amino acids. Germline V lookup: CDR1 MDHEN, CDR2 SYDVKM. The CDR3: CASSSHTGTGYEQYF. CDR3 nucleotide sequence: TGTGCCAGCAGTTCCCACACCGGGACAGGCTACGAGCAGTACTTC.

The rearrangement uses TRBV28 and TRBJ2-7; TRBD1 matches 8 bases. This CDR3 has 11 amino acids. Trimming cost V 5 bases and J 12 bases; bases outside gene matches: 6. Germline loops: CDR1 MDHEN, CDR2 SYDVKM. The CDR3 region is CASSQGQGWYF. Written as DNA, the CDR3 is TGTGCCAGCAGTCAAGGACAGGGTTGGTACTTC.

This sequence joins TRBV11-2 and TRBJ1-3, with D unclear. CDR1 is SGHAT and CDR2 is FQNNGV in the germline V gene. The V end was cut by 1 base, the J end by 1 base, with 14 bases between. This CDR3 region has 17 residues. The CDR3 sequence is CASSLAMMRASGNTIYF. In DNA form, the CDR3 reads TGTGCCAGCAGCTTAGCAATGATGAGGGCTTCTGGAAACACCATATATTTT. The full variable domain, with the rest looked up from reference TRBV11-2 and TRBJ1-3, is EAGVAQSPRYKIIEKRQSVAFWCNPISGHATLYWYQQILGQGPKLLIQFQNNGVVDDSQLPKDRFSAERLKGVDSTLKIQPAKLEDSAVYLCASSLAMMRASGNTIYFGEGSWLTVV.

V is TRBV7-3 and J is TRBJ2-1, with 8 bases lining up with TRBD1. The CDR3 runs to 15 residues. CDR1 and CDR2 (germline): SGHTA, FQGTGA. The junction had 8 bases not matched to a gene; V was cut back by 5 bases and J by 5 bases. The CDR3 here is CASSLQGVLDNEQFF. CDR3 sequence (DNA): TGTGCCAGCAGCCTACAGGGGGTATTGGACAATGAGCAGTTCTTC.

This clone was detected only a few times. The chain links TRBV5-4 to TRBJ2-3, with D perhaps matching TRBD1 (5 bases). This CDR3 has 15 residues. Germline CDR1 SGHNT, CDR2 YYREEE (reference sequence). V lost 0 bases to trimming and J lost 5 bases, with 13 bases between them. CDR3 residues: CASSLVQSTGDTQYF. The CDR3 DNA reads TGTGCCAGCAGCTTGGTCCAGTCAACAGGAGATACGCAGTATTTT.

Concerning this clone: This same CDR3 is encoded by further DNA sequences in the sample. The DNA of the CDR3 is TGTGCCAGCAGTTTAGGACAGTACACTGAAGCTTTCTTT. Its translation: CASSLGQYTEAFF. The chain has TRBV27 and TRBJ1-1, with D tentatively TRBD1 (6 bases). The CDR3 sequence is 13 residues long. Germline CDR1 and CDR2: MNHEY and SMNVEV (reference sequence). V was trimmed by 2 bases and J by 3 bases, leaving 7 bases between them.

The V call is TRBV5-1, the J call TRBJ2-3; 7 bases fit TRBD2. The length of the CDR3 is 17 residues. Germline V lookup: CDR1 SGHRS, CDR2 YFSETQ. The J segment lost 0 bases and the V segment lost 3 bases, leaving 10 bases of the junction unmatched. CDR3 amino acids: CASSSGVTRGSTDTQYF. Here the CDR3 DNA reads TGCGCCAGCAGCTCCGGGGTAACGCGGGGGAGCACAGATACGCAGTATTTT.

This chain joins TRBV10-3 and TRBJ2-7; no firm D call. The CDR3 runs to 13 residues. The V gene's germline CDR1 is ENHRY and CDR2 SYGVKD. Trimming cost V 4 bases and J 3 bases, with 10 bases left between them. The CDR3 here is CAISGGVGYEQYF. The CDR3 DNA reads as TGTGCCATCAGTGGTGGAGTGGGCTACGAGCAGTACTTC.

This rearrangement joins TRBV7-2 to TRBJ2-7; D ambiguous. Trimming removed 1 base at V and 2 bases at J, with 3 bases between. The CDR3 has 12 residues. Per germline, CDR1 SGHTA and CDR2 FQGNSA. CDR3 sequence (DNA): TGTGCCAGCAGCTTAGACACCTACGAGCAGTACTTC. This encodes CASSLDTYEQYF.

This clone was detected only a few times. In nucleotides, the CDR3 is TGTGCCAGCAGCTTACGGACTAGCGGGTACGAGCAGTACTTC. This gives the protein CASSLRTSGYEQYF. The J gene is TRBJ2-7, the V gene TRBV7-2, with 11 bases that match TRBD2. Germline CDR1 is SGHTA and CDR2 is FQGNSA. J was trimmed by 4 bases and V by 2 bases; bases with no gene match: 1. The CDR3 covers 14 residues.

The sample holds a few counts of this clone. The chain carries TRBV5-1 and TRBJ1-1; D unresolved. CDR3 size: 15 residues. The germline V and J ends were trimmed by 0 bases and 1 base, with 10 bases remaining between them. Germline values: CDR1 SGHRS, CDR2 YFSETQ. CDR3: CASSLDSGANTEAFF. The CDR3 bases are TGCGCCAGCAGCTTGGATAGTGGAGCGAACACTGAAGCTTTCTTT.

The rearrangement uses TRBV9 and TRBJ2-1; possible D gene TRBD1, 7 bases. Germline CDR1 SGDLS, CDR2 YYNGEE. The CDR3 runs to 17 residues. V lost 3 bases and J 4 bases, leaving 20 bases between the germline ends. The CDR3 DNA reads TGTGCCAGCAGCGCAGGGGGGAACAGCGGAGGTTACAATGAGCAGTTCTTC. Its translation: CASSAGGNSGGYNEQFF.

This clone has just a few counts. The gene calls are TRBV9 and TRBJ2-7, with 9 bases identical to TRBD2. J was trimmed by 3 bases and V by 1 base; bases with no gene match: 8. The CDR3 has 16 residues. Per the germline V gene, CDR1 is SGDLS and CDR2 is YYNGEE. The CDR3 loop is CASSVSLAGSYYEQYF. In DNA form, the CDR3 reads TGTGCCAGCAGCGTATCGCTAGCGGGATCCTACTACGAGCAGTACTTC.

The chain is built from TRBV5-1 and TRBJ1-1; TRBD1 aligns across 8 bases. The V segment lost 2 bases and the J segment 3 bases; nucleotides outside the gene matches: 9. The V gene's germline CDR1 is SGHRS and CDR2 YFSETQ. The CDR3 runs to 16 residues. The CDR3 DNA reads as TGCGCCAGCAGCTTCAATCAGGGGGCTCGGCACACTGAAGCTTTCTTT. Its protein product is CASSFNQGARHTEAFF. The full variable domain, in which reference TRBV5-1 and TRBJ1-1 provide the parts outside the CDR3, is KAGVTQTPRYLIKTRGQQVTLSCSPISGHRSVSWYQQTPGQGLQFLFEYFSETQRNKGNFPGRFSGRQFSNSRSEMNVSTLELGDSALYLCASSFNQGARHTEAFFGQGTRLTVV.

The CDR3 spells CASSLRLAGYNEQFF. In DNA form, the CDR3 reads TGTGCCAGCAGTTTGAGACTAGCGGGTTACAATGAGCAGTTCTTC. This chain uses TRBV27 with TRBJ2-1, with 10 bases lining up with TRBD2. The CDR3 is 15 residues long. Trimming at V came to 3 bases and at J to 4 bases, leaving 3 bases not matched to a gene. In germline, CDR1 is MNHEY, CDR2 SMNVEV (reference sequence).

The CDR3 DNA reads as TGTGCCAGCAGTCTTGATGACAGGGCCGACAACGTCCTGACTTTC. This encodes CASSLDDRADNVLTF. This chain joins TRBV27 and TRBJ2-6; 7 nucleotides match TRBD1. Looked up from germline, CDR1 is MNHEY and CDR2 is SMNVEV (reference sequence). The CDR3 is made up of 15 amino acids. V was clipped by 5 bases and J by 9 bases; unmatched bases: 10.

This clone was observed a handful of times. The J gene is TRBJ2-5, the V gene TRBV5-1, with D hard to call. V lost 0 bases to trimming and J lost 3 bases, with 6 bases between them. Germline CDR1 SGHRS, CDR2 YFSETQ. The CDR3 spans 13 residues. In DNA, the CDR3 is TGCGCCAGCAGCTTGGTGTTAGAAGAGACCCAGTACTTC. Residues: CASSLVLEETQYF. Looking up the rest from reference TRBV5-1 and TRBJ2-5 gives the full variable domain: KAGVTQTPRYLIKTRGQQVTLSCSPISGHRSVSWYQQTPGQGLQFLFEYFSETQRNKGNFPGRFSGRQFSNSRSEMNVSTLELGDSALYLCASSLVLEETQYFGPGTRLLVL.

The J gene is TRBJ2-1, the V gene TRBV7-6; TRBD2 matches 12 bases. V was clipped by 5 bases and J by 4 bases; unmatched bases: 6. Germline CDR1 SGHVS, CDR2 FNYEAQ. The CDR3 has 16 residues. The CDR3: CASSRLTSGGYNEQFF. CDR3 DNA: TGTGCCAGCAGCCGACTTACTAGCGGGGGGTACAATGAGCAGTTCTTC. Using reference TRBV7-6 and TRBJ2-1 for the parts outside the CDR3, the full variable domain is GAGVSQSPRYKVTKRGQDVALRCDPISGHVSLYWYRQALGQGPEFLTYFNYEAQQDKSGLPNDRFSAERPEGSISTLTIQRTEQRDSAMYRCASSRLTSGGYNEQFFGPGTRLTVL.

This clone is a singleton in its sample. A read error may produce the germline difference seen at one junction end. The chain links TRBV10-3 to TRBJ2-7; 9 bases are a match to TRBD2. Germline V gives CDR1 ENHRY, CDR2 SYGVKD. The CDR3 extends over 13 amino acids. CDR3 loop: CAISARTSELLHF. CDR3 nucleotide sequence: TGTGCCATCAGTGCCCGGACTAGCGAACTCCTGCACTTC.

The J gene is TRBJ1-1, the V gene TRBV5-4, with D uncertain. The CDR3 runs to 11 residues. Germline V gene sequence: CDR1 SGHNT, CDR2 YYREEE (reference sequence). V was clipped by 4 bases and J by 1 base, with 2 bases between them. The CDR3 sequence is CASSRNTEAFF. The CDR3 coding sequence is TGTGCCAGCAGCCGGAACACTGAAGCTTTCTTT.